Listed here are 19 T cell receptor beta chains from one sample, sequenced in a study of T cells in Graves' hyperthyroidism and ophthalmopathy. RNA transcripts provided the source from which TCR beta CDR3 regions were amplified. TCR CDR3 underwent first-round RT-PCR with the HTBI primer set. Via MiXCR, TCRdb re-called the multiplex PCR reads, giving one row per CDR3 protein. Of approximately 300,000 distinct CDR3 sequences in the sample, roughly 19% were seen once. The specimen sequenced was blood. The receptors were sampled from a man aged 50 to 59 with Graves' ophthalmopathy.

This clonotype was detected only a few times. The chain uses TRBV6-2 or TRBV6-3 and TRBJ2-3; 13 bases map to TRBD2. Germline V lookup: CDR1 MNHEY, CDR2 SVGEGT. J gave up 4 bases and V 6 bases, and 10 bases lay outside the gene matches. This CDR3 region has 17 residues. CDR3 bases: TGTGCCAGCAGCATTAGGACTAGCGGGAGTTCACCAGATACGCAGTATTTT. Amino acid sequence: CASSIRTSGSSPDTQYF.

CDR3 loop: CASRGIEGTQYF. CDR3 sequence (DNA): TGTGCCAGCAGGGGGATCGAAGGGACCCAGTACTTC. V gene TRBV2 combines with J gene TRBJ2-5; D gene ambiguous. Germline V gene data show CDR1 as SNHLY and CDR2 as FYNNEI. Deletions cut 6 bases from V and 7 bases from J, with 12 bases between. The CDR3 contains 12 residues. Full variable domain (rest looked up from reference TRBV2 and TRBJ2-5): EPEVTQTPSHQVTQMGQEVILRCVPISNHLYFYWYRQILGQKVEFLVSFYNNEISEKSEIFDDQFSVERPDGSNFTLKIRSTKLEDSAMYFCASRGIEGTQYFGPGTRLLVL.

Remarks on this clonotype: A much more abundant neighbour one base away suggests this may be a read error. This chain joins TRBV20-1 and TRBJ2-5, with 8 bases identical to TRBD1. The V and J ends lost 5 bases and 4 bases, in that order; junction bases with no gene match: 9. Germline V gives CDR1 DFQATT, CDR2 SNEGSKA (reference sequence). This CDR3 is built from 14 residues. CDR3 amino acids: CSAEDRDELETQYF. The CDR3 DNA reads TGCAGTGCTGAGGACAGGGATGAGCTAGAGACCCAGTACTTC.

With respect to this clonotype: This sequence may be a read error, since a much larger clone differs from it by one base. The chain recombines TRBV18 with TRBJ2-7; D unresolved. The germline V gene has CDR1 KGHSH and CDR2 LQKENI. V lost 3 bases, J lost 3 bases, and 15 bases lay in between. This CDR3 has 15 amino acids. The CDR3 nucleotides are TGTGCCAGCTCACCGAATGTGACCCTACTCTACGAGCAGTACTTC. Translation: CASSPNVTLLYEQYF.

This clonotype was detected a few times. As DNA, the CDR3 is TGTGCCAGCAGCTATAATAGGGCGGGAGCGAACATTCAGTACTTC. This translates into CASSYNRAGANIQYF. V is TRBV7-9 and J is TRBJ2-4, with TRBD2 matching over 7 bases. The CDR3 is 15 residues long. The germline V gene encodes CDR1 SEHNR and CDR2 FQNEAQ (reference sequence). Losses at the gene ends were 4 bases for V and 7 bases for J; bases not matched to a gene: 10.

The V gene is TRBV28, the J gene TRBJ1-3, with D uncertain. Germline CDR1 reads MDHEN; CDR2 reads SYDVKM. The CDR3 has 17 residues. V lost 5 bases, J lost 0 bases, and 17 bases lay in between. This CDR3 is CASSPSEERSSGNTIYF. The CDR3 DNA sequence: TGTGCCAGCAGTCCGTCCGAGGAGCGAAGCTCTGGAAACACCATATATTTT.

The CDR3 DNA reads TGTGCCAGCAGTTGGACCGAGGGAGAGCCCCAGCATTTT. It encodes CASSWTEGEPQHF. The genes are TRBV27 and TRBJ1-5; D is ambiguous. Germline CDR1 is MNHEY and CDR2 is SMNVEV (reference sequence). The CDR3 runs 13 residues. Trimming shortened V by 4 bases and J by 8 bases, and 12 bases separated the two germline ends.

This clonotype has more than one count but fewer than ten. The chain is built from TRBV6-1 and TRBJ2-7; D not certain. The CDR3 sequence is 14 residues long. The V and J ends lost 2 bases and 3 bases respectively, with 11 bases between them. Per the germline V gene, CDR1 is MNHNS and CDR2 is SASEGT. Here the CDR3 DNA reads TGTGCCAGCAGTGAAAGGGCCGCAAACTACGAGCAGTACTTC. It codes for CASSERAANYEQYF.

This clonotype was observed a few times. The chain employs TRBV15 and TRBJ2-2, with no clear D. From germline, CDR1 is LNHNV and CDR2 YYDKDF (reference sequence). V lost 1 base, J lost 7 bases, and 16 bases lay in between. This CDR3 region has 16 residues. CDR3 residues: CATSRVTTSWGGELFF. CDR3 DNA: TGTGCCACCAGCAGAGTTACCACGTCCTGGGGCGGGGAGCTGTTTTTT.

This clonotype was counted at least ten times. The gene calls are TRBV2 and TRBJ2-2; the D is unclear. This CDR3 spans 13 amino acids. V lost 0 bases and J 6 bases, leaving 5 bases between the germline ends. The germline V gene has CDR1 SNHLY and CDR2 FYNNEI. The CDR3 loop is CASSEALAGELFF. The CDR3 DNA reads TGTGCCAGCAGTGAAGCGCTAGCCGGGGAGCTGTTTTTT.

This clonotype was seen many times. This chain links TRBV18 with TRBJ2-3; 12 bases line up with TRBD1. The length of the CDR3 is 16 residues. Germline loops: CDR1 KGHSH, CDR2 LQKENI. V shed 1 base, J shed 7 bases, and the junction held 6 bases outside the gene matches. The CDR3 bases are TGTGCCAGCTCACCACGGGCGGGACAGGGGGCGAATACGCAGTATTTT. Translation gives CASSPRAGQGANTQYF. The variable domain in full, with the rest retrieved from reference TRBV18 and TRBJ2-3, is NAGVMQNPRHLVRRRGQEARLRCSPMKGHSHVYWYRQLPEEGLKFMVYLQKENIIDESGMPKERFSAEFPKEGPSILRIQQVVRGDSAAYFCASSPRAGQGANTQYFGPGTRLTVL.

There are a few counts of this clonotype. CDR3 bases: TGTGCCAGCAGCTTGGTGGCAGGGGGCGGCCACGAGCAGTACTTC. Its translation is CASSLVAGGGHEQYF. The chain is built from TRBV5-6 and TRBJ2-7; TRBD1 aligns across 8 bases. Per the germline V gene, CDR1 is SGHDT and CDR2 is YYEEEE. V lost 0 bases, J lost 5 bases, and 7 bases stayed unmatched. The CDR3 runs 15 residues.

With regard to this clonotype: A much larger clone sits a single nucleotide away, making a read error possible. The chain has TRBV6-1 and TRBJ1-1, with unresolved D. Germline V gene data show CDR1 as MNHNS and CDR2 as SASEGT. There are 12 residues in the CDR3. CDR3 protein: CTSSPGWTEAFF. The CDR3 nucleotides are TGTACCAGCAGCCCTGGGTGGACTGAAGCTTTCTTT.

This clonotype was seen only a few times. It may be a read error: a sequence one base away is much more abundant. CDR3 in amino acids: CASSDRGPYQETQYF. In DNA, the CDR3 is TGTGCCAGCAGTGACCGGGGTCCTTACCAAGAGACCCAGTACTTC. This chain connects TRBV2 to TRBJ2-5; possibly TRBD2 for D (5 bases). CDR3 length: 15 amino acids. The ends were cut back, 3 bases at V and 0 bases at J, with 11 bases in the middle. Germline V gives CDR1 SNHLY, CDR2 FYNNEI. The full variable domain, completed using reference TRBV2 and TRBJ2-5, is EPEVTQTPSHQVTQMGQEVILRCVPISNHLYFYWYRQILGQKVEFLVSFYNNEISEKSEIFDDQFSVERPDGSNFTLKIRSTKLEDSAMYFCASSDRGPYQETQYFGPGTRLLVL.

This sequence joins TRBV19 and TRBJ1-1, with TRBD1 as a possible D gene (6 bases). Trimming took 7 bases from V and 1 from J, leaving 19 bases between them. The CDR3 totals 16 residues. From germline, CDR1 is LNHDA and CDR2 SQIVND (reference sequence). Written as DNA, the CDR3 is TGTGCCAGTACCATCCCGGGGGCCAGGGGGAACACTGAAGCTTTCTTT. Amino acids: CASTIPGARGNTEAFF.

For this clonotype: A much bigger clone sits one base away, suggesting this may be a read error. The rearrangement links TRBV28 to TRBJ2-1; no reliable D call. This CDR3 region has 11 residues. Germline assignment: CDR1 MDHEN and CDR2 SYDVKM. V lost 5 bases to trimming and J lost 10 bases, with 9 bases between them. Here the CDR3 DNA reads TGTGCCAGCAGTGATAACTACGAGCAGTTCTTC. Translating it yields CASSDNYEQFF.

The chain combines TRBV2 with TRBJ1-3, with D uncertain. The CDR3 is 15 residues long. Germline-derived CDR1 and CDR2 are SNHLY and FYNNEI. Between the trimmed V and J ends, which lost 2 bases and 6 bases, there was a span of 14 bases. CDR3 in DNA: TGTGCCAGCAGTGAACCGAAAGCTAATAAAAACACCATATATTTT. This translates into CASSEPKANKNTIYF.

The CDR3 DNA reads as TGCAGTGCTAGAGACCAAAGGGGAGGGAGTTACAATGAGCAGTTCTTC. The encoded protein is CSARDQRGGSYNEQFF. V is TRBV20-1 and J is TRBJ2-1; 7 bases are shared with TRBD2. Germline loops: CDR1 DFQATT, CDR2 SNEGSKA (reference sequence). V gave up 0 bases and J gave up 4 bases; unmatched junction bases: 9. This CDR3 region has 16 residues.

The chain employs TRBV6-1 and TRBJ2-7; D not certain. V lost 0 bases and J lost 4, with 4 bases in between. Germline V gives CDR1 MNHNS, CDR2 SASEGT. This CDR3 has 12 residues. As DNA, the CDR3 is TGTGCCAGCAGTGAAGCGATATACGAGCAGTACTTC. Protein: CASSEAIYEQYF.